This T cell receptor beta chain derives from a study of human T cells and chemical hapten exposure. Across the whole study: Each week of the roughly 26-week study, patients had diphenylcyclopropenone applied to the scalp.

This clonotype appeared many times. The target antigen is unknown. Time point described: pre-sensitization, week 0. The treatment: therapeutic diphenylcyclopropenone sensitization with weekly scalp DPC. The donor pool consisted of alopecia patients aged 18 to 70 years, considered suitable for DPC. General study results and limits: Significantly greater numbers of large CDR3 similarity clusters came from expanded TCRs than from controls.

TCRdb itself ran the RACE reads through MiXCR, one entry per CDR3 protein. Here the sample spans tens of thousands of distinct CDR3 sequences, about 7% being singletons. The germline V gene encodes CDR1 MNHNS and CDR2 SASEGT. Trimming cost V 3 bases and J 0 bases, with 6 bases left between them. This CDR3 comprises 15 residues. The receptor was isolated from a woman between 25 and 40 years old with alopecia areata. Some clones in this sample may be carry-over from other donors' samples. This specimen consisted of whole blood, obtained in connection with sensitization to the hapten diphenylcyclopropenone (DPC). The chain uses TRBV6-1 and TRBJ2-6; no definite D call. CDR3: CASSDFVSGANVLTF. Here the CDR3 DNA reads TGTGCCAGCAGTGATTTTGTCTCTGGGGCCAACGTCCTGACTTTC.